This T cell receptor (beta chain) is drawn from a study of blood T cell repertoires in COVID-19. Study background: In each case, the material was cDNA or gDNA derived from T cells, B-cell-depleted T cells, or PBMCs.

Looked up from germline, CDR1 is SGHDN and CDR2 is FVKESK. The ends were cut back, 3 bases at V and 8 bases at J, with 13 bases in the middle. The CDR3 covers 13 residues. Per the authors' pipeline: Scientists estimated how many nucleated cells there were by amplifying reference gene primers. TCRdb keeps only in-frame clones here, not all; method: immunoSEQ multiplex PCR. V and J calls and clone size are those listed in that table; D and trimming were worked out from the DNA. The sample contains about 160,000 clones, approximately 90% of which appear only once. Material for sequencing was peripheral blood. The receptor was derived from a woman aged 60-70 years who had recovered from COVID-19. The genes are TRBV14 and TRBJ2-5, with D unresolved. The CDR3 nucleotides read TGTGCCAGCAGCCAGCCGAACGAGGTCACCCAGTACTTC. Amino acid sequence: CASSQPNEVTQYF. Full variable domain (rest looked up from reference TRBV14 and TRBJ2-5): EAGVTQFPSHSVIEKGQTVTLRCDPISGHDNLYWYRRVMGKEIKFLLHFVKESKQDESGMPNNRFLAERTGGTYSTLKVQPAELEDSGVYFCASSQPNEVTQYFGPGTRLLVL.